One and the same sample provided the 16 T cell receptor beta chains below, sequenced in a study of OX40 agonist ivuxolimab in advanced cancers. The protocol was immunoSEQ multiplex PCR, while the TCRdb copy is restricted to in-frame clones and leaves out a portion. The table lists 20,000 to 30,000 clones, approximately 85% of them singletons. Here the sequenced sample was CD4+ or CD8+ T cells sorted from blood, taken in a trial of the OX40 agonist ivuxolimab. The receptors stem from an adult with an advanced solid tumor such as melanoma, head and neck, liver or kidney cancer.

This clone showed up just a few times. The chain combines TRBV9 with TRBJ2-2; tentative D call: TRBD2 (5 bases). Germline V lookup: CDR1 SGDLS, CDR2 YYNGEE. V gave up 3 bases and J gave up 8 bases, with 14 bases separating them. This CDR3 contains 14 residues. Written as DNA, the CDR3 is TGTGCCAGCAGCGACCCGAGGGAGAGTGGGGAGCTGTTTTTT. Amino acids: CASSDPRESGELFF.

The chain is built from TRBV19 and TRBJ2-1; D gene uncertain. Germline CDR1 and CDR2: LNHDA and SQIVND (reference sequence). V lost 2 bases and J 9 bases, leaving 11 bases between the germline ends. The CDR3 has 13 residues. The CDR3 region has the DNA TGTGCCAGTAGTATATTCGCAGGAGCTGAGCAGTTCTTC. The encoded protein is CASSIFAGAEQFF. Drawing the rest from reference TRBV19 and TRBJ2-1, the complete variable domain is DGGITQSPKYLFRKEGQNVTLSCEQNLNHDAMYWYRQDPGQGLRLIYYSQIVNDFQKGDIAEGYSVSREKKESFPLTVTSAQKNPTAFYLCASSIFAGAEQFFGPGTRLTVL.

V and J are TRBV19 and TRBJ1-5; D is undetermined. This CDR3 has 13 amino acids. The V gene's germline CDR1 is LNHDA and CDR2 SQIVND (reference sequence). The V end lost 7 bases, the J end lost 6 bases, and 13 bases lay between the germline ends. CDR3 region: CASNPWLGQPQHF. CDR3 sequence (DNA): TGTGCCAGTAACCCATGGTTAGGTCAGCCCCAGCATTTT.

This clone has only a few counts. The rearrangement links TRBV5-6 to TRBJ1-1; D ambiguous. Germline CDR1 is SGHDT and CDR2 is YYEEEE. Trimming removed 2 bases at V and 1 base at J, with 12 bases between. The CDR3 spans 15 residues. The CDR3 sequence: CASSFPLLANTEAFF. The CDR3 DNA reads TGTGCCAGCAGCTTTCCTCTCCTTGCGAACACTGAAGCTTTCTTT. Variable domain in full (rest from reference TRBV5-6 and TRBJ1-1): DAGVTQSPTHLIKTRGQQVTLRCSPKSGHDTVSWYQQALGQGPQFIFQYYEEEERQRGNFPDRFSGHQFPNYSSELNVNALLLGDSALYLCASSFPLLANTEAFFGQGTRLTVV.

This clone turned up a few times. The genes are TRBV27 and TRBJ1-6; D unclear. CDR1 and CDR2 from the germline V gene are MNHEY and SMNVEV (reference sequence). Between the trimmed V and J ends, which lost 5 bases and 10 bases, there was a span of 21 bases. This CDR3 is 16 amino acids long. The CDR3 protein is CASSLRTFETWSPLHF. CDR3 nucleotides: TGTGCCAGCAGTCTCAGGACCTTCGAGACGTGGTCACCCCTCCACTTT.

The V gene is TRBV27, the J gene TRBJ2-2, with TRBD2 as a possible D gene (6 bases). V was clipped by 6 bases and J by 0 bases, with 17 bases between them. The germline CDR1 and CDR2 sequences are MNHEY and SMNVEV (reference sequence). This CDR3 region has 17 residues. The CDR3 DNA sequence: TGTGCCAGCAGCCGATCCTCCGGGACTGCGAACACCGGGGAGCTGTTTTTT. This gives the protein CASSRSSGTANTGELFF.

In its sample, this clone was seen once. The chain uses TRBV11-2 and TRBJ2-3; D may be TRBD1 (6 bases). The CDR3 is 16 amino acids. With 0 bases removed from V and 3 bases from J, the gap between germline ends came to 13 bases. Germline CDR1 SGHAT, CDR2 FQNNGV. CDR3 nucleotide sequence: TGTGCCAGCAGCTTAGATCGGGGCACAGGGACAGATACGCAGTATTTT. It codes for CASSLDRGTGTDTQYF.

The chain links TRBV6-5 to TRBJ1-1, with no clear D. CDR1 and CDR2 from the germline V gene are MNHEY and SVGAGI. V shed 7 bases and J shed 3 bases, with 12 bases lying between them. This CDR3 spans 13 amino acids. CDR3 in amino acids: CASMEESYTEAFF. CDR3 nucleotide sequence: TGTGCCAGCATGGAGGAGTCGTACACTGAAGCTTTCTTT.

On this clone itself: Given a far larger clone just one base away, this is likely a sequencing read error. V gene TRBV5-1 combines with J gene TRBJ2-5; D is unresolved. Germline V gives CDR1 SGHRS, CDR2 YFSETQ. The V end lost 0 bases, the J end lost 5 bases, and 17 bases lay between the germline ends. The CDR3 has 16 residues. The CDR3 nucleotides read TGCGCCAGCAGCTTGGCCGATGGGTGGGATGGGGAGACCCAGTACTTC. Residues: CASSLADGWDGETQYF.

J is TRBJ2-7 and V is TRBV5-5, with D hard to call. CDR1 SGHKS and CDR2 YYEKEE come from the germline V gene (reference sequence). The CDR3 loop spans 12 amino acids. The germline V and J ends were trimmed by 4 bases and 6 bases, with 11 bases remaining between them. DNA for the CDR3: TGTGCCAGCAGCCAAGATGATTTCGAGCAGTACTTC. Its translation: CASSQDDFEQYF.

In this sample, this clone turned up a few times. This chain joins TRBV7-8 and TRBJ2-4; tentatively, D is TRBD1 (5 bases). The CDR3 sequence is 13 residues long. CDR1 SGHVS and CDR2 FQNEAQ come from the germline V gene. V lost 5 bases, J lost 11 bases, and 16 bases lay in between. The CDR3 loop reads CASSRGLRAVQYF. CDR3 nucleotide sequence: TGTGCCAGCAGCAGGGGCCTTAGAGCAGTTCAGTACTTC.

The gene calls are TRBV11-2 and TRBJ2-2; D possibly corresponds to TRBD2 (5 bases). The CDR3 sequence is 16 residues long. Germline lookup yields CDR1 SGHAT and CDR2 FQNNGV. V was shortened by 1 base and J by 5 bases, with 14 bases between the two germline ends. The CDR3 spells CASSLGPSGWTGELFF. As DNA, the CDR3 is TGTGCCAGCAGCTTAGGACCAAGCGGTTGGACCGGGGAGCTGTTTTTT.

This clone was recorded once. This rearrangement joins TRBV29-1 to TRBJ2-7; maybe TRBD2 (6 bases). CDR1 SQVTM and CDR2 ANQGSEA come from the germline V gene. Trimming stripped 6 bases from V and 1 base from J, with 10 bases between. The CDR3 has 12 residues. The CDR3 region is CSVTAGSYEQYF. Here the CDR3 DNA reads TGCAGCGTGACGGCGGGATCCTACGAGCAGTACTTC.

V and J are TRBV4-3 and TRBJ2-1; D uncertain. Germline assignment: CDR1 LGHNA and CDR2 YSLEER. CDR3 size: 14 residues. V was cut by 1 base and J by 9 bases, with 13 bases left in between. In DNA form, the CDR3 reads TGCGCCAGCAGCCAAGGGGTTGGTACAGTTGAGCAGTTCTTC. Translating it yields CASSQGVGTVEQFF.

V and J are TRBV4-2 and TRBJ1-6, with D unclear. CDR1 and CDR2 (germline): LGHNA, YNFKEQ. Between the trimmed V and J ends, which lost 0 bases and 0 bases, there was a span of 15 bases. The CDR3 is 19 residues long. The CDR3 reads CASSQEEGLSSSYNSPLHF. The DNA of the CDR3 is TGTGCCAGCAGCCAAGAAGAAGGCCTCTCGAGCTCCTATAATTCACCCCTCCACTTT.

This sequence joins TRBV2 and TRBJ2-7; D is uncertain. This CDR3 has 11 amino acids. V shed 3 bases and J shed 5 bases, with 5 bases lying between them. CDR1 is SNHLY and CDR2 is FYNNEI in the germline V gene. Here the CDR3 reads CASSDRHEQYF. The CDR3 bases are TGTGCCAGCAGTGACAGGCACGAGCAGTACTTC.